These T cell receptor beta chains were read from a single sample in a study of PD-L1 blockade in urothelial cancer. Sequenced by immunoSEQ multiplex PCR; TCRdb stores in-frame clones only, minus some. Here the sample spans 130,000 or so clones, about 81% being singletons. Material: PBMCs, obtained around atezolizumab (anti-PD-L1) treatment. The receptors derive from a man aged 45-65 years with urothelial cancer. Both conserved end residues are part of each CDR3. Fields, in order: J gene, clone size, D gene, V gene, CDR3 protein, CDR3 DNA. D genes are given only for firm matches. Size is omitted from some rows. Given values are once, few, many or a class for expanded clones.

j_call: TRBJ2-3; clone_size: NA; d_call: TRBD2; v_call: TRBV10-3; cdr3_aa: CAINGGGTSTDTQYF; cdr3_nt: TGTGCCATCAACGGGGGAGGGACTAGCACAGATACGCAGTATTTT
j_call: TRBJ1-2; clone_size: few; d_call: TRBD1; v_call: TRBV2; cdr3_aa: CASRDLGQGPGYTF; cdr3_nt: TGTGCCAGCAGGGACCTGGGACAGGGCCCTGGCTACACCTTC
j_call: TRBJ1-1; clone_size: NA; d_call: NA; v_call: TRBV14; cdr3_aa: CASSQTHGGSEAFF; cdr3_nt: TGTGCCAGCAGCCAAACCCACGGGGGATCTGAAGCTTTCTTT
j_call: TRBJ1-4; clone_size: NA; d_call: NA; v_call: TRBV7-7; cdr3_aa: CASSFEGGEGNEKLFF; cdr3_nt: TGTGCTAGCAGCTTCGAAGGGGGGGAAGGTAATGAAAAACTGTTTTTT
j_call: TRBJ2-1; clone_size: NA; d_call: TRBD2; v_call: TRBV5-1; cdr3_aa: CASSLDGLAAYNEQFF; cdr3_nt: TGCGCCAGCAGCTTGGACGGACTAGCGGCCTACAATGAGCAGTTCTTC
j_call: TRBJ1-2; clone_size: NA; d_call: TRBD1; v_call: TRBV27; cdr3_aa: CASSRGQGIAYGYTF; cdr3_nt: TGTGCCAGCAGCAGGGGACAGGGGATTGCCTATGGCTACACCTTC
j_call: TRBJ2-5; clone_size: NA; d_call: TRBD2; v_call: TRBV5-3; cdr3_aa: CARSSGGERWETQYF; cdr3_nt: TGTGCCAGAAGCTCGGGAGGAGAGAGGTGGGAGACCCAGTACTTC
j_call: TRBJ2-3; clone_size: few; d_call: NA; v_call: TRBV5-6; cdr3_aa: CASSFYVTDTQYF; cdr3_nt: TGTGCCAGCAGCTTTTATGTCACAGATACGCAGTATTTT
j_call: TRBJ1-1; clone_size: once; d_call: TRBD1; v_call: TRBV19; cdr3_aa: CASTRQGTNVNTEAFF; cdr3_nt: TGTGCCAGTACCCGACAGGGGACTAACGTGAACACTGAAGCTTTCTTT
j_call: TRBJ2-3; clone_size: NA; d_call: NA; v_call: TRBV2; cdr3_aa: CATGGRGTDTQYF; cdr3_nt: TGTGCCACCGGTGGGAGAGGGACAGATACGCAGTATTTT
j_call: TRBJ1-5; clone_size: NA; d_call: NA; v_call: TRBV12-5; cdr3_aa: CASALGGQPQHF; cdr3_nt: TGTGCTAGTGCCCTAGGGGGACAGCCCCAGCATTTT
j_call: TRBJ2-3; clone_size: NA; d_call: NA; v_call: TRBV7-3; cdr3_aa: CASSSNSASTDTQYF; cdr3_nt: TGTGCCAGCAGCTCGAATAGCGCTAGCACAGATACGCAGTATTTT
j_call: TRBJ2-1; clone_size: NA; d_call: TRBD2; v_call: TRBV11-3; cdr3_aa: CASSSNHGLAAKNNEQFF; cdr3_nt: TGTGCCAGCAGCTCGAACCACGGACTAGCGGCAAAGAACAATGAGCAGTTCTTC
j_call: TRBJ1-1; clone_size: NA; d_call: NA; v_call: TRBV18; cdr3_aa: CASSRTDSTEAFF; cdr3_nt: TGTGCCAGCTCGCGGACAGATTCCACTGAAGCTTTCTTT
j_call: TRBJ1-2; clone_size: few; d_call: TRBD1; v_call: TRBV6-6; cdr3_aa: CAGGQGARGYTF; cdr3_nt: TGTGCCGGGGGACAGGGGGCGCGCGGCTACACCTTC
j_call: TRBJ2-1; clone_size: few; d_call: TRBD2; v_call: TRBV7-2; cdr3_aa: CASSFMREGRRAYNEQFF; cdr3_nt: TGTGCCAGCAGCTTCATGCGGGAGGGCCGGCGGGCCTACAATGAGCAGTTCTTC
j_call: TRBJ2-3; clone_size: NA; d_call: TRBD1; v_call: TRBV30; cdr3_aa: CAWRVRGRTDTQYF; cdr3_nt: TGTGCCTGGAGGGTCAGGGGGCGCACAGATACGCAGTATTTT
j_call: TRBJ2-5; clone_size: NA; d_call: TRBD2; v_call: TRBV19; cdr3_aa: CASSPGTSMGGETQYF; cdr3_nt: TGTGCCAGTAGTCCGGGGACTAGCATGGGGGGAGAGACCCAGTACTTC
j_call: TRBJ2-7; clone_size: NA; d_call: NA; v_call: TRBV27; cdr3_aa: CASSLNRASYEQYF; cdr3_nt: TGTGCCAGCAGTTTGAATCGCGCCTCCTACGAGCAGTACTTC
j_call: TRBJ1-2; clone_size: NA; d_call: NA; v_call: TRBV7-2; cdr3_aa: CASSLRVVGGDGYTF; cdr3_nt: TGTGCCAGCAGCCTGCGGGTGGTTGGGGGCGATGGCTACACCTTC
j_call: TRBJ1-2; clone_size: NA; d_call: TRBD1; v_call: TRBV11-2; cdr3_aa: CASSPQGASNYGYTF; cdr3_nt: TGTGCCAGCAGCCCGCAGGGGGCGAGTAACTATGGCTACACCTTC
j_call: TRBJ1-4; clone_size: NA; d_call: TRBD1; v_call: TRBV30; cdr3_aa: CAWSGGQGREKLFF; cdr3_nt: TGTGCCTGGAGTGGGGGACAGGGCCGGGAAAAACTGTTTTTT
j_call: TRBJ2-7; clone_size: NA; d_call: TRBD2; v_call: TRBV7-9; cdr3_aa: CASSRTSGWAMSEQYF; cdr3_nt: TGTGCCAGCAGCAGGACTAGCGGATGGGCTATGAGCGAGCAGTACTTC
j_call: TRBJ2-3; clone_size: NA; d_call: NA; v_call: TRBV9; cdr3_aa: CASSPRGSATDTQYF; cdr3_nt: TGTGCCAGCAGCCCTCGGGGGAGCGCGACAGATACGCAGTATTTT
j_call: TRBJ2-7; clone_size: NA; d_call: TRBD1; v_call: TRBV4-1; cdr3_aa: CASSPIGTGLYEQYF; cdr3_nt: TGCGCCAGCAGCCCGATTGGGACAGGTCTCTACGAGCAGTACTTC
j_call: TRBJ1-5; clone_size: NA; d_call: NA; v_call: TRBV5-1; cdr3_aa: CASSLFFGDQPQHF; cdr3_nt: TGCGCCAGCAGCTTGTTCTTCGGGGATCAGCCCCAGCATTTT
j_call: TRBJ1-1; clone_size: few; d_call: NA; v_call: TRBV2; cdr3_aa: CASTQQGFEAFF; cdr3_nt: TGTGCCAGCACCCAACAGGGATTCGAAGCTTTCTTT
j_call: TRBJ1-2; clone_size: NA; d_call: TRBD1; v_call: TRBV5-1; cdr3_aa: CASSPRQGDYTF; cdr3_nt: TGCGCCAGCAGTCCCCGACAGGGAGACTACACCTTC
j_call: TRBJ2-6; clone_size: NA; d_call: TRBD2; v_call: TRBV7-8; cdr3_aa: CASSSRLALSSGANVLTF; cdr3_nt: TGTGCCAGCAGCTCCCGACTAGCGCTTAGCTCTGGGGCCAACGTCCTGACTTTC
j_call: TRBJ1-6; clone_size: few; d_call: TRBD1; v_call: TRBV6-5; cdr3_aa: CASSSPGQGAPALHF; cdr3_nt: TGTGCCAGCAGCAGTCCGGGACAGGGGGCGCCGGCCCTCCACTTT
j_call: TRBJ2-7; clone_size: NA; d_call: NA; v_call: TRBV7-6; cdr3_aa: CASSRLGGLFYEQYF; cdr3_nt: TGTGCCAGCAGCCGGCTTGGAGGGTTATTCTACGAGCAGTACTTC
j_call: TRBJ1-2; clone_size: NA; d_call: TRBD1; v_call: TRBV7-2; cdr3_aa: CASSLAGTAYGYTF; cdr3_nt: TGTGCCAGCAGCTTAGCCGGGACAGCCTATGGCTACACCTTC
j_call: TRBJ2-7; clone_size: NA; d_call: NA; v_call: TRBV27; cdr3_aa: CASSLEGSYEQYF; cdr3_nt: TGTGCCAGCAGTTTGGAGGGTAGCTACGAGCAGTACTTC
j_call: TRBJ2-7; clone_size: NA; d_call: NA; v_call: TRBV5-3; cdr3_aa: CAPCSGPAYEQYF; cdr3_nt: TGTGCCCCTTGCAGCGGGCCGGCCTACGAGCAGTACTTC
j_call: TRBJ2-7; clone_size: NA; d_call: TRBD2; v_call: TRBV6-1; cdr3_aa: CAAGGAYEQYF; cdr3_nt: TGTGCCGCTGGGGGGGCCTACGAGCAGTACTTC
j_call: TRBJ1-2; clone_size: NA; d_call: NA; v_call: TRBV19; cdr3_aa: CASRRALLSGYTF; cdr3_nt: TGTGCCAGTAGGAGGGCCTTGCTTTCTGGCTACACCTTC
j_call: TRBJ1-1; clone_size: many; d_call: NA; v_call: TRBV6-5; cdr3_aa: CARSRRRGWDTEAFF; cdr3_nt: TGTGCCAGGTCCAGACGCAGGGGATGGGACACTGAAGCTTTCTTT
j_call: TRBJ2-5; clone_size: NA; d_call: NA; v_call: TRBV7-6; cdr3_aa: CASKRGPQETQYF; cdr3_nt: TGTGCCAGCAAAAGAGGGCCCCAAGAGACCCAGTACTTC
j_call: TRBJ2-1; clone_size: NA; d_call: TRBD2; v_call: TRBV28; cdr3_aa: CASSQLAIEQFF; cdr3_nt: TGTGCCAGCAGCCAACTAGCGATTGAGCAGTTCTTC
j_call: TRBJ2-3; clone_size: NA; d_call: TRBD2; v_call: TRBV4-2; cdr3_aa: CASSQGRTSGRADTQYF; cdr3_nt: TGTGCCAGCAGCCAAGGGAGGACTAGCGGGAGGGCAGATACGCAGTATTTT
j_call: TRBJ2-3; clone_size: NA; d_call: TRBD1; v_call: TRBV7-9; cdr3_aa: CASSRWTGATDTQYF; cdr3_nt: TGTGCCAGCAGCAGATGGACAGGGGCAACAGATACGCAGTATTTT
j_call: TRBJ2-7; clone_size: once; d_call: NA; v_call: TRBV5-5; cdr3_aa: CASSFITGPRSGPQYF; cdr3_nt: TGTGCCAGCAGCTTCATCACAGGCCCCCGATCGGGTCCGCAGTACTTC
j_call: TRBJ2-1; clone_size: NA; d_call: NA; v_call: TRBV10-3; cdr3_aa: CAIRDSHYNEQFF; cdr3_nt: TGTGCCATCAGGGACAGCCATTACAATGAGCAGTTCTTC
j_call: TRBJ2-1; clone_size: NA; d_call: TRBD2; v_call: TRBV19; cdr3_aa: CASSRKSGSSWDNVQFF; cdr3_nt: TGTGCCAGTAGTAGAAAAAGCGGGAGCAGTTGGGACAATGTGCAGTTCTTC
j_call: TRBJ2-1; clone_size: few; d_call: NA; v_call: TRBV4-2; cdr3_aa: CASAPAGLGTNEQFF; cdr3_nt: TGTGCCTCGGCCCCAGCCGGACTAGGGACAAATGAGCAGTTCTTC
j_call: TRBJ2-7; clone_size: NA; d_call: TRBD2; v_call: TRBV14; cdr3_aa: CASSHGLAGVFEQYF; cdr3_nt: TGTGCCAGCAGCCACGGACTAGCGGGAGTCTTCGAGCAGTACTTC
j_call: TRBJ1-3; clone_size: once; d_call: NA; v_call: TRBV6-1; cdr3_aa: CASSVEYSSGNTIYF; cdr3_nt: TGTGCCAGCAGTGTGGAGTATAGCTCTGGAAACACCATATATTTT